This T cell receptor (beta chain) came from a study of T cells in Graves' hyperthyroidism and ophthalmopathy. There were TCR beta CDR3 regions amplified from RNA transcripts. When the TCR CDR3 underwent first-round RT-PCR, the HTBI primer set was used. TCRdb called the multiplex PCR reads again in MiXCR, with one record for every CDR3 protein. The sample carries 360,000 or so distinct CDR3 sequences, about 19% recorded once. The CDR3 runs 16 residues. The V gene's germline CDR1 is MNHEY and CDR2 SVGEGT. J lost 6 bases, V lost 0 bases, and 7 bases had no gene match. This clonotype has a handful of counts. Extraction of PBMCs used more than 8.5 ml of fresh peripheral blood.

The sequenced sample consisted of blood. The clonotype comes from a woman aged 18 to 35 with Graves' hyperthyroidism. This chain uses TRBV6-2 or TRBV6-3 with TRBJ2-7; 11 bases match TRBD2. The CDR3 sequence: CASSYSDTSGGSEQYF. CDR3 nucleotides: TGTGCCAGCAGTTACTCGGACACTAGCGGGGGAAGCGAGCAGTACTTC.